The clone carrying this T cell receptor (beta chain) has a handful of counts. Treatment described: some 19 received Ad26.COV2.S at low or high dose, single or two shots; 5 received placebo; per-sample allocation not given. Sampling took place 63 days after the first vaccine or placebo injection. The data were obtained in a study of Ad26.COV2.S vaccination and SARS-CoV-2 variants. The CDR3 covers 15 residues. The V end was cut by 2 bases, the J end by 4 bases, with 15 bases between. Germline loops: CDR1 GTSNPN, CDR2 SVGIG (reference sequence). Method: immunoSEQ multiplex PCR; TCRdb's copy keeps in-frame clones and lacks some. The sample carries roughly 700,000 clones, around 89% recorded once.

Specimen: peripheral blood, collected in a trial of Ad26.COV2.S vaccine versus placebo. The TCR comes from a person between 18 and 65 years old who received the Ad26.COV2.S COVID-19 vaccine or a placebo. This rearrangement joins TRBV30 to TRBJ2-1; D possibly uses TRBD1 or TRBD2 (5 bases each). The CDR3: CAWSHGGVGYNEQFF. CDR3 in DNA: TGTGCCTGGAGTCATGGGGGAGTTGGGTACAATGAGCAGTTCTTC.